These 19 T cell receptor beta chains were all obtained from the same sample, sequenced in a study of cytomegalovirus exposure and HLA in healthy donors. The study ran its PCR with 60 Vbeta and 13 Jbeta primers. Produced via immunoSEQ multiplex PCR; TCRdb's table is partial and in-frame only. The sample holds some 150,000 clones; roughly four fifths are singletons and the top ten take around a tenth. The specimen was PBMCs. These receptor sequences come from a man in his fifties in good health and CMV-seropositive.

A note on this clone: This specimen includes other DNA sequences encoding the same CDR3. V and J are TRBV19 and TRBJ1-5, with 7 bases lining up with TRBD1. The CDR3 covers 14 residues. The J segment lost 2 bases and the V segment lost 5 bases, leaving 3 bases of the junction unmatched. Germline V gene lookup returns CDR1 LNHDA and CDR2 SQIVND (reference sequence). Written as DNA, the CDR3 is TGTGCCAGTAGTTCCACAGGGGGCAATCAGCCCCAGCATTTT. Translating gives CASSSTGGNQPQHF.

This chain uses TRBV5-5 with TRBJ1-1; TRBD1 is a possible D gene (6 bases). The CDR3 is 15 residues long. With 4 bases removed from V and 5 bases from J, the gap between germline ends came to 18 bases. CDR1 is SGHKS and CDR2 is YYEKEE in the germline V gene (reference sequence). The chain's CDR3 is CASSPRPTTGTEAFF. The CDR3 nucleotides read TGTGCCAGCAGCCCTCGCCCCACAACAGGGACTGAAGCTTTCTTT.

The chain carries TRBV4-2 and TRBJ2-2; D possibly corresponds to TRBD2 (6 bases). The CDR3 has 16 residues. Germline CDR1 reads LGHNA; CDR2 reads YNFKEQ. V was clipped by 7 bases and J by 3 bases, with 18 bases between them. Here the CDR3 reads CASTPAWGEDTGELFF. The CDR3 DNA sequence: TGTGCCAGCACCCCAGCATGGGGGGAGGACACCGGGGAGCTGTTTTTT.

The chain is built from TRBV6-5 and TRBJ1-1, with D maybe TRBD1 (6 bases). Germline CDR1 is MNHEY and CDR2 is SVGAGI. CDR3 size: 12 residues. V lost 10 bases, J lost 12 bases, and 21 bases lay in between. CDR3 amino acids: CAISGTSGRPFF. The CDR3 coding sequence is TGTGCCATTTCCGGGACATCGGGACGTCCTTTCTTT.

The J gene is TRBJ1-2, the V gene TRBV19; 7 bases match TRBD1. The CDR3 length is 14 residues. Looked up from germline, CDR1 is LNHDA and CDR2 is SQIVND (reference sequence). V gave up 5 bases and J gave up 6 bases; unmatched junction bases: 9. For the CDR3, the DNA is TGTGCCAGTAGTTTCGGGACAGCTTTTAATGGCTACACCTTC. Translated, it gives CASSFGTAFNGYTF.

The chain links TRBV2 to TRBJ2-1, with TRBD1 matching 8 bases. This CDR3 is built from 15 residues. The V gene end was trimmed by 6 bases and the J gene end by 4 bases; junction bases not matched to a gene: 8. CDR1 is SNHLY and CDR2 is FYNNEI in the germline V gene. The CDR3 sequence: CASSLGQGSYNEQFF. Here the CDR3 DNA reads TGTGCCAGCAGCTTAGGACAGGGAAGTTACAATGAGCAGTTCTTC.

The V and J genes are TRBV23-1 and TRBJ1-1, with D unclear. TRBV23-1 is an open reading frame whose function is uncertain. CDR3 length: 15 amino acids. The ends were cut back, 9 bases at V and 1 base at J, with 18 bases in the middle. CDR3 nucleotide sequence: TGCGCCAGTCTCGGGAAACTGCCCCCGAACACTGAAGCTTTCTTT. Amino acids: CASLGKLPPNTEAFF.

CDR3 loop: CASSSMGQGQETQYF. The CDR3 bases are TGTGCCAGCAGCTCGATGGGACAGGGCCAAGAGACCCAGTACTTC. V usage is TRBV11-2 and J usage is TRBJ2-5; 9 positions match TRBD1. Losses at the gene ends were 4 bases for V and 1 base for J; bases not matched to a gene: 4. The V gene's germline CDR1 is SGHAT and CDR2 FQNNGV. The CDR3 runs 15 residues.

The chain joins TRBV15 to TRBJ1-2, with D unresolved. The CDR3 totals 14 residues. The germline V and J ends were trimmed by 5 bases and 8 bases, with 18 bases remaining between them. The germline V gene encodes CDR1 LNHNV and CDR2 YYDKDF (reference sequence). The CDR3 region has the DNA TGTGCCACCAGCCCTCGTAGAGGGATAAAAGGCTACACCTTC. As protein: CATSPRRGIKGYTF. Together with reference TRBV15 and TRBJ1-2, the CDR3 gives the full variable domain: DAMVIQNPRYQVTQFGKPVTLSCSQTLNHNVMYWYQQKSSQAPKLLFHYYDKDFNNEADTPDNFQSRRPNTSFCFLDIRSPGLGDTAMYLCATSPRRGIKGYTFGSGTRLTVV.

V gene TRBV29-1 combines with J gene TRBJ2-5; TRBD2 might be the D (6 bases). Trimming took 0 bases from V and 1 from J, leaving 12 bases between them. The germline gives CDR1 SQVTM, CDR2 ANQGSEA. This CDR3 contains 15 residues. The CDR3 DNA reads as TGCAGCGTTGAAGATTCGGGGGTATTCCAAGAGACCCAGTACTTC. This translates into CSVEDSGVFQETQYF.

In this sample, this clone turned up once. The chain is built from TRBV7-6 and TRBJ1-1; the D is unclear. Germline V lookup: CDR1 SGHVS, CDR2 FNYEAQ. This CDR3 comprises 13 residues. Trimming pared 5 bases from V and 7 bases from J, leaving 14 bases between. The CDR3 loop reads CASSIGAGSEAFF. The CDR3 DNA sequence: TGTGCCAGCAGCATAGGCGCGGGGAGTGAAGCTTTCTTT.

The V and J genes are TRBV29-1 and TRBJ1-2; 10 positions agree with TRBD1. The CDR3 consists of 15 residues. Germline V CDR1 and CDR2: SQVTM, ANQGSEA. The V and J ends lost 5 bases and 8 bases, in that order; junction bases with no gene match: 14. CDR3 DNA sequence: TGCAGCGTTTACACTCGGGACAGGGGTGTAGGGGGCTACACCTTC. Amino acid sequence: CSVYTRDRGVGGYTF.

The genes are TRBV30 and TRBJ1-1; D unresolved. This CDR3 is 13 amino acids long. CDR1 GTSNPN and CDR2 SVGIG come from the germline V gene (reference sequence). V lost 1 base and J 1 base, leaving 7 bases between the germline ends. The CDR3 nucleotides read TGTGCCTGGAGTGCGTCGGGGAACACTGAAGCTTTCTTT. Its translation is CAWSASGNTEAFF. Supplemented by reference TRBV30 and TRBJ1-1, the full variable domain reads SQTIHQWPATLVQPVGSPLSLECTVEGTSNPNLYWYRQAAGRGLQLLFYSVGIGQISSEVPQNLSASRPQDRQFILSSKKLLLSDSGFYLCAWSASGNTEAFFGQGTRLTVV.

There are a few counts of this clone. V is TRBV6-6 and J is TRBJ2-7, with 10 bases matching TRBD1. The V gene end was trimmed by 5 bases and the J gene end by 0 bases; junction bases not matched to a gene: 4. The CDR3 extends over 15 amino acids. Germline-derived CDR1 and CDR2 are MNHNY and SVGAGI (reference sequence). The CDR3 reads CASSIGTGASYEQYF. CDR3 nucleotide sequence: TGTGCCAGCAGTATAGGGACAGGGGCCTCCTACGAGCAGTACTTC.

The chain links TRBV27 to TRBJ2-7; 8 bases match TRBD2. In germline, CDR1 is MNHEY, CDR2 SMNVEV (reference sequence). J gave up 5 bases and V 7 bases, and 4 bases lay outside the gene matches. This CDR3 is built from 12 residues. The CDR3 is CASTDSGNEQYF. The CDR3 nucleotides read TGTGCCAGCACTGATAGCGGGAACGAGCAGTACTTC.

The V and J genes are TRBV5-8 and TRBJ1-2; TRBD1 matches at 9 bases. With V trimmed by 4 bases and J by 0 bases, 1 base remained unmatched. The V gene's germline CDR1 is SGHTS and CDR2 YDEGEE. The CDR3 covers 14 residues. The CDR3 DNA sequence: TGTGCCAGCAGCCGGACAGGGGCTAACTATGGCTACACCTTC. This gives the protein CASSRTGANYGYTF. The full variable domain, completed using reference TRBV5-8 and TRBJ1-2, is EAGVTQSPTHLIKTRGQQATLRCSPISGHTSVYWYQQALGLGLQFLLWYDEGEERNRGNFPPRFSGRQFPNYSSELNVNALELEDSALYLCASSRTGANYGYTFGSGTRLTVV.

The chain uses TRBV4-3 and TRBJ2-3, with 7 bases lining up with TRBD2. The ends lost 4 bases at V and 5 bases at J; junction bases unmatched: 15. Per germline, CDR1 LGHNA and CDR2 YSLEER. This CDR3 has 17 amino acids. The CDR3 DNA sequence: TGCGCCAGCAGCCCAACTCGGGGCGGGAGCTTCATAGATACGCAGTATTTT. Its protein is CASSPTRGGSFIDTQYF.

The rearrangement joins TRBV6-5 to TRBJ2-7, with a possible D match to TRBD1 (6 bases). V was cut by 2 bases and J by 1 base, with 9 bases left in between. The germline V gene has CDR1 MNHEY and CDR2 SVGAGI. The CDR3 contains 14 residues. CDR3 protein: CASSYAQGSYEQYF. The CDR3 DNA follows: TGTGCCAGCAGTTACGCACAGGGTTCCTACGAGCAGTACTTC.

In nucleotides, the CDR3 is TGTGCCAGCAGCTTGATCACGGGCGGAGGTGAAAAACTGTTTTTT. Translating it yields CASSLITGGGEKLFF. The chain links TRBV5-6 to TRBJ1-4; D remains unclear. Trimming took off 1 base at V and 7 bases at J, with 14 bases between the two ends. The CDR3 length is 15 residues. Germline lookup yields CDR1 SGHDT and CDR2 YYEEEE.